The clone carrying this TCR beta chain came up a few times. No antigen is known for it. These data originate in a study of blood T cells in healthy people across ages. Study observations and caveats: Higher diversity, along with more naive CD4+ cells, distinguished long-lived donors from aged donors.

Germline lookup yields CDR1 DFQATT and CDR2 SNEGSKA (reference sequence). V was clipped by 5 bases and J by 3 bases, with 8 bases between them. The CDR3 is made up of 12 amino acids. The second PCR ran about 6 to 12 cycles with a sample-barcoded 5' primer and J-beta primers. MiXCR, applied by TCRdb to the 5' RACE reads, yields one record per CDR3 protein. The table lists under 800,000 distinct CDR3 sequences, around 21% of them singletons, with approximately 3.7% in the top ten. The clonotype was recovered from a man aged 65-85 years in good health. This chain joins TRBV20-1 and TRBJ1-5, with a tentative D call TRBD1 (5 bases). Source material: blood. Written as DNA, the CDR3 is TGCAGTGCTTACAGGCTCAATCAGCCCCAGCATTTT. This translates into CSAYRLNQPQHF.